The 23 T cell receptor beta chains presented below share a single source sample, sequenced in a study of cytomegalovirus exposure and HLA in healthy donors. With 60 Vbeta and 13 Jbeta primers, the PCR was carried out. Measured with immunoSEQ multiplex PCR; TCRdb has only the in-frame clones, and not every one. The sample consists of more than 85,000 clones, around 80% of them appearing once. The sequencing sample was made of PBMCs. The receptors here all came from a male donor in good health and CMV-seronegative.

V and J are TRBV28 and TRBJ2-6, with D perhaps matching TRBD2 (5 bases). Trimming took off 9 bases at V and 0 bases at J, with 18 bases between the two ends. CDR1 and CDR2 (germline): MDHEN, SYDVKM. The CDR3 covers 17 residues. CDR3 nucleotides: TGTGCCAGTACCTTAGGAGGAACTAGCTCTGGGGCCAACGTCCTGACTTTC. Amino acid sequence: CASTLGGTSSGANVLTF.

The chain links TRBV5-1 to TRBJ1-4, with 7 bases matching TRBD1. Germline CDR1 SGHRS, CDR2 YFSETQ. The CDR3 runs to 14 residues. J gave up 7 bases and V 7 bases, and 10 bases lay outside the gene matches. CDR3: CASRQGGLPEKLFF. CDR3 sequence (DNA): TGCGCCAGCCGACAAGGGGGCTTACCTGAAAAACTGTTTTTT.

The genes are TRBV15 and TRBJ2-3; 7 bases are shared with TRBD1. The CDR3 contains 14 residues. V trimming: 4 bases; J trimming: 3 bases; junction bases outside the gene matches: 4. The V gene's germline CDR1 is LNHNV and CDR2 YYDKDF (reference sequence). The CDR3 DNA reads TGTGCCACCAGCAAACGACAGGGAACAGATACGCAGTATTTT. It specifies CATSKRQGTDTQYF.

This sequence joins TRBV5-4 and TRBJ1-1; D perhaps matches TRBD1 (6 bases). The CDR3 consists of 14 residues. The V gene lost 1 base and the J gene lost 5 bases, with 12 bases spanning the gap. CDR1 is SGHNT, CDR2 YYREEE, per germline (reference sequence). This chain's CDR3 is CASSLMGAPTEAFF. DNA of the CDR3: TGTGCCAGCAGCTTGATGGGGGCACCGACTGAAGCTTTCTTT.

The chain links TRBV30 to TRBJ2-7; tentative D call: TRBD1 (6 bases). V was pared by 3 bases and J by 5 bases, with 14 bases between. The germline V gene encodes CDR1 GTSNPN and CDR2 SVGIG (reference sequence). The CDR3 loop spans 13 amino acids. The CDR3 DNA sequence: TGTGCCTGGAGAGAACAGGGCGTCAACGAGCAGTACTTC. It is translated as CAWREQGVNEQYF.

The J gene is TRBJ2-6, the V gene TRBV28, with D unresolved. CDR1 and CDR2 (germline): MDHEN, SYDVKM. The CDR3 has 15 residues. Trimming removed 2 bases at V and 0 bases at J, with 5 bases between. The CDR3 loop reads CASSLTVSGANVLTF. CDR3 nucleotides: TGTGCCAGCAGTTTAACGGTCTCTGGGGCCAACGTCCTGACTTTC.

CDR3 in amino acids: CASSSLSVTNQPQHF. The CDR3 DNA follows: TGTGCCAGCAGCTCATTATCGGTGACAAACCAGCCCCAGCATTTT. The genes are TRBV7-2 and TRBJ1-5; D is uncertain. From germline, CDR1 is SGHTA and CDR2 FQGNSA. Trimming stripped 4 bases from V and 7 bases from J, with 17 bases between. The length of the CDR3 is 15 residues.

This clone was picked up one time. The V gene is TRBV4-2, the J gene TRBJ2-2; 10 nucleotides line up with TRBD2. J lost 6 bases, V lost 2 bases, and 3 bases had no gene match. The germline V gene has CDR1 LGHNA and CDR2 YNFKEQ. The CDR3 runs 15 residues. CDR3: CASSQLAGAAGELFF. The DNA for the CDR3 is TGTGCCAGCAGCCAACTAGCGGGAGCGGCCGGGGAGCTGTTTTTT.

The rearrangement uses TRBV5-1 and TRBJ2-7; no reliable D call. Germline loops: CDR1 SGHRS, CDR2 YFSETQ. The CDR3 is made up of 13 amino acids. CDR3 bases: TGCGCGGTGGAGCTGGCCGAACCCTACGAGCAGTACTTC. Its translation is CAVELAEPYEQYF.

The chain carries TRBV9 and TRBJ1-2; 7 nucleotides align to TRBD1. The CDR3 is made up of 13 amino acids. With 3 bases clipped from V and 13 bases from J, the junction kept 12 bases outside the gene matches. Germline V gives CDR1 SGDLS, CDR2 YYNGEE. The CDR3 region is CASSGYFQGEATF. CDR3 bases: TGTGCCAGCAGCGGATACTTCCAGGGGGAGGCCACCTTC. Full variable domain (outside the CDR3, taken from reference TRBV9 and TRBJ1-2): DSGVTQTPKHLITATGQRVTLRCSPRSGDLSVYWYQQSLDQGLQFLIQYYNGEERAKGNILERFSAQQFPDLHSELNLSSLELGDSALYFCASSGYFQGEATFGSGTRLTVV.

The chain recombines TRBV11-2 with TRBJ2-2, with 9 bases fitting TRBD1. CDR1 SGHAT and CDR2 FQNNGV come from the germline V gene. The CDR3 consists of 17 residues. Losses at the gene ends were 0 bases for V and 5 bases for J; bases not matched to a gene: 7. The DNA of the CDR3 is TGTGCCAGCAGCTTAGAAGCGACAGGGGGAAAAACCGGGGAGCTGTTTTTT. Its translation is CASSLEATGGKTGELFF. The full variable domain, its missing parts supplied by reference TRBV11-2 and TRBJ2-2, is EAGVAQSPRYKIIEKRQSVAFWCNPISGHATLYWYQQILGQGPKLLIQFQNNGVVDDSQLPKDRFSAERLKGVDSTLKIQPAKLEDSAVYLCASSLEATGGKTGELFFGEGSRLTVL.

The rearrangement links TRBV7-9 to TRBJ2-5; no clear D. The DNA end is more similar to TRBJ2-7, so the J call may be wrong. The CDR3 has 11 amino acids. Germline V gene lookup returns CDR1 SEHNR and CDR2 FQNEAQ (reference sequence). The CDR3 DNA sequence: TGTGCCAGCAGCTTAACCTACGAGCAGTACTTC. Translating gives CASSLTYEQYF.

This clone occurred a few times. This sequence joins TRBV14 and TRBJ2-7, with D perhaps TRBD2 (6 bases). The CDR3 extends over 16 amino acids. Germline-derived CDR1 and CDR2 are SGHDN and FVKESK. Trimming left V 5 bases short and J 2 bases short, with 19 bases between. CDR3 sequence: CASSEMTGTYAYEQYF. DNA of the CDR3: TGTGCCAGCAGCGAGATGACCGGGACTTACGCCTACGAGCAGTACTTC.

The rearrangement uses TRBV20-1 and TRBJ2-1, with a possible D match to TRBD1 (6 bases). V was clipped by 4 bases and J by 11 bases, with 9 bases between them. This CDR3 contains 10 residues. Germline CDR1 is DFQATT and CDR2 is SNEGSKA (reference sequence). Here the CDR3 reads CSATRGKQFF. The CDR3 DNA reads TGCAGTGCTACAAGGGGGAAGCAGTTCTTC.

V gene TRBV11-3 combines with J gene TRBJ2-5, with D tentatively TRBD1 (5 bases). The length of the CDR3 is 16 residues. Trimming cost V 1 base and J 1 base, with 13 bases left between them. Per germline, CDR1 SGHNT and CDR2 YENEEA. For the CDR3, the DNA is TGTGCCAGCAGCTTAGGCCCCAGGGTTGGCCAAGAGACCCAGTACTTC. This gives the protein CASSLGPRVGQETQYF.

The rearrangement uses TRBV5-1 and TRBJ2-1, with a weak D call TRBD1 (6 bases). In germline, CDR1 is SGHRS, CDR2 YFSETQ. CDR3 length: 14 residues. Trimming cost V 0 bases and J 7 bases, with 11 bases left between them. The CDR3 region has the DNA TGCGCCAGCAGCTTGGGACCCACAGGGAATGAGCAGTTCTTC. It translates to CASSLGPTGNEQFF.

The V call is TRBV19, the J call TRBJ2-4; 10 positions agree with TRBD1. There are 16 residues in the CDR3. Germline values: CDR1 LNHDA, CDR2 SQIVND (reference sequence). V shed 5 bases and J 1 base; nucleotides not matched to a gene: 5. The CDR3, as DNA: TGTGCCAGTAGTCCTCCGGGACAGGGGGCCAAAAACATTCAGTACTTC. Its protein product is CASSPPGQGAKNIQYF.

V is TRBV27 and J is TRBJ2-7, with 9 bases fitting TRBD1. CDR3 length equals 15 residues. Germline trimming cut 3 bases from V and 2 bases from J; bases unmatched to any gene: 5. CDR1 and CDR2 from the germline V gene are MNHEY and SMNVEV (reference sequence). In DNA form, the CDR3 reads TGTGCCAGCAGTTTCTTGACAGGGGGAACCTACGAGCAGTACTTC. Translating gives CASSFLTGGTYEQYF.

V gene TRBV9 combines with J gene TRBJ2-1; 9 bases map to TRBD2. Looked up from germline, CDR1 is SGDLS and CDR2 is YYNGEE. CDR3 length equals 16 residues. With V trimmed by 1 base and J by 0 bases, 2 bases remained unmatched. As DNA, the CDR3 is TGTGCCAGCAGCGTACTTAGCGGGAGCTCCTACAATGAGCAGTTCTTC. Amino acid sequence: CASSVLSGSSYNEQFF.

The chain recombines TRBV10-3 with TRBJ2-7; D is ambiguous. The length of the CDR3 is 14 residues. V gave up 6 bases and J gave up 2 bases, with 14 bases separating them. Germline loops: CDR1 ENHRY, CDR2 SYGVKD. The CDR3 region is CAISPDFAPYEQYF. The CDR3 DNA is TGTGCCATCAGCCCCGACTTCGCACCCTACGAGCAGTACTTC.

V is TRBV2 and J is TRBJ1-5, with 7 positions matching TRBD1. CDR3 length: 14 amino acids. The germline V gene encodes CDR1 SNHLY and CDR2 FYNNEI. With V trimmed by 3 bases and J by 6 bases, 5 bases remained unmatched. CDR3 in DNA: TGTGCCAGCAGTGACAAGGGGGCGGGTCAGCCCCAGCATTTT. Encoded protein: CASSDKGAGQPQHF. The entire variable domain, with the rest obtained from reference TRBV2 and TRBJ1-5, is as follows: EPEVTQTPSHQVTQMGQEVILRCVPISNHLYFYWYRQILGQKVEFLVSFYNNEISEKSEIFDDQFSVERPDGSNFTLKIRSTKLEDSAMYFCASSDKGAGQPQHFGDGTRLSIL.

Here the CDR3 DNA reads TGCGCCAGCAGCTTTGACGGGTGGAACGGTGAGCAGTTCTTC. Translation: CASSFDGWNGEQFF. The J gene is TRBJ2-1, the V gene TRBV5-1, with D unresolved. Germline values: CDR1 SGHRS, CDR2 YFSETQ. The CDR3 runs to 14 residues. Trimming left V 2 bases short and J 9 bases short, with 15 bases between.

CDR3 protein: CASSSRSGEQFF. The CDR3 DNA reads TGTGCCAGCAGCTCCCGTAGCGGGGAGCAGTTCTTC. The chain employs TRBV6-5 and TRBJ2-1; 7 nucleotides line up with TRBD2. V lost 6 bases to trimming and J lost 10 bases; unmatched junction nucleotides: 6. Germline-derived CDR1 and CDR2 are MNHEY and SVGAGI. This CDR3 has 12 amino acids.